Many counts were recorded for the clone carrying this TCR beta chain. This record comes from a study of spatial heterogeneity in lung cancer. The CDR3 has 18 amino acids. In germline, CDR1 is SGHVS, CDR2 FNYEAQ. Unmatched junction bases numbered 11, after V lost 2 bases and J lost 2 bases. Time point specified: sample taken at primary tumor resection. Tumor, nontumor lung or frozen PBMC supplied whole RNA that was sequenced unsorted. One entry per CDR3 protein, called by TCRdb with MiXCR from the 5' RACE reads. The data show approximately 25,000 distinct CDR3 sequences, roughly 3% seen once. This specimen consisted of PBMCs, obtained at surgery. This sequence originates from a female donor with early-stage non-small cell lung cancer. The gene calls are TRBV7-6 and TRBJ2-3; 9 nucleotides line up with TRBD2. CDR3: CASSLRSSGRSDTDTQYF. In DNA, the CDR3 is TGTGCCAGCAGCTTACGGTCGAGCGGGAGGTCCGACACAGATACGCAGTATTTT.